The 21 T cell receptor beta chains presented below share a single source sample, sequenced in a study of blood T cell repertoires in COVID-19. TCRdb's copy holds only in-frame clones and misses some; the assay was immunoSEQ multiplex PCR. The table records roughly 140,000 clones, 70% to 90% of them present only once. The sample was peripheral blood. Receptors originate from a woman aged 55-75 years with COVID-19, enrolled during active disease.

The gene calls are TRBV9 and TRBJ1-2; D perhaps matches TRBD1 (6 bases). V was cut by 4 bases and J by 4 bases, with 17 bases left in between. Germline assignment: CDR1 SGDLS and CDR2 YYNGEE. The CDR3 contains 15 residues. The CDR3 protein is CASSTARGGGYGYTF. CDR3 DNA sequence: TGTGCCAGCAGCACCGCCAGGGGCGGAGGCTATGGCTACACCTTC.

The rearrangement links TRBV4-3 to TRBJ2-7; the match to TRBD1 covers 7 bases. CDR3 length: 17 residues. J gave up 3 bases and V 4 bases, and 15 bases lay outside the gene matches. CDR1 and CDR2 from the germline V gene are LGHNA and YSLEER. The CDR3 DNA follows: TGCGCCAGCAGCCGTGGTGTTGGGACAGAGGTTGACTACGAGCAGTACTTC. This sequence encodes CASSRGVGTEVDYEQYF.

The chain recombines TRBV5-1 with TRBJ2-3; D uncertain. V dropped 0 bases and J dropped 7 bases, with 15 bases sitting between them. Per germline, CDR1 SGHRS and CDR2 YFSETQ. This CDR3 has 15 residues. The chain's CDR3 is CASSLVLGRPNTQYF. The CDR3 nucleotides read TGCGCCAGCAGCTTGGTTCTTGGCAGGCCAAATACGCAGTATTTT.

The chain couples TRBV5-1 to TRBJ1-1; 8 nucleotides agree with TRBD1. V gave up 2 bases and J gave up 8 bases; unmatched junction bases: 5. Germline V gene data show CDR1 as SGHRS and CDR2 as YFSETQ. CDR3 length: 13 residues. CDR3 nucleotide sequence: TGCGCCAGCAGCTTCCGACAGGGGCAAGAAGCTTTCTTT. This codes for CASSFRQGQEAFF.

The V gene is TRBV11-2, the J gene TRBJ2-3; 9 bases are shared with TRBD1. The CDR3 covers 15 residues. The ends lost 5 bases at V and 2 bases at J; junction bases unmatched: 5. Germline V gene lookup returns CDR1 SGHAT and CDR2 FQNNGV. CDR3 protein: CASSLGTGNTDTQYF. CDR3 nucleotides: TGTGCCAGCAGCCTTGGGACAGGGAACACAGATACGCAGTATTTT.

V is TRBV24-1 and J is TRBJ1-2; a possible D gene is TRBD1 (6 bases). V gave up 3 bases and J gave up 0 bases, with 7 bases separating them. CDR3 length: 14 residues. Germline-derived CDR1 and CDR2 are KGHDR and SFDVKD. CDR3 bases: TGTGCCACCAGTGATACAGGGTCTAACTATGGCTACACCTTC. As protein: CATSDTGSNYGYTF.

The V gene is TRBV19, the J gene TRBJ2-3; 15 positions match TRBD2. V dropped 5 bases and J dropped 5; count of bases not matched to a gene: 8. Germline CDR1 is LNHDA and CDR2 is SQIVND (reference sequence). The CDR3 runs 17 residues. The CDR3 reads CASSVRTSGGAGDTQYF. The CDR3 DNA sequence: TGTGCCAGTAGTGTTCGGACTAGCGGGGGGGCGGGAGATACGCAGTATTTT.

This chain joins TRBV4-1 and TRBJ1-2; unclear D gene. CDR1 is MGHRA, CDR2 YSYEKL, per germline. Between the trimmed V and J ends, which lost 0 bases and 4 bases, there was a span of 12 bases. The CDR3 covers 15 residues. The CDR3 sequence: CASSQDATEFYGYTF. The CDR3 nucleotides are TGCGCCAGCAGCCAAGACGCTACAGAGTTCTATGGCTACACCTTC.

The CDR3 DNA reads TGTGCCAGCAGCCCCGGTGGACCCCTCCACTTT. It encodes CASSPGGPLHF. The gene calls are TRBV16 and TRBJ1-6, with D unclear. Germline V gives CDR1 KGHSY, CDR2 FQNENV. V was trimmed by 4 bases and J by 12 bases, leaving 7 bases between them. The CDR3 contains 11 residues.

The gene calls are TRBV29-1 and TRBJ2-5, with TRBD1 matching over 7 bases. Germline values: CDR1 SQVTM, CDR2 ANQGSEA. Trimming took 6 bases from V and 2 from J; bases not matched to a gene: 12. This CDR3 is built from 15 residues. In DNA form, the CDR3 reads TGCAGCGTACACCCTCCGGGACAGCCACAAGAGACCCAGTACTTC. This translates into CSVHPPGQPQETQYF.

V gene TRBV5-1 combines with J gene TRBJ1-3; maybe TRBD1 (5 bases). The germline V and J ends were trimmed by 4 bases and 8 bases, with 19 bases remaining between them. Per germline, CDR1 SGHRS and CDR2 YFSETQ. The CDR3 is 15 amino acids. CDR3 region: CASSTGLLNGDTIYF. CDR3 nucleotide sequence: TGCGCCAGCAGCACGGGACTCCTAAATGGGGACACCATATATTTT. Full variable domain (rest looked up from reference TRBV5-1 and TRBJ1-3): KAGVTQTPRYLIKTRGQQVTLSCSPISGHRSVSWYQQTPGQGLQFLFEYFSETQRNKGNFPGRFSGRQFSNSRSEMNVSTLELGDSALYLCASSTGLLNGDTIYFGEGSWLTVV.

V gene TRBV25-1 combines with J gene TRBJ1-3; possible D gene TRBD1, 5 bases. Trimming took off 3 bases at V and 0 bases at J, with 12 bases between the two ends. CDR1 is MGHDK and CDR2 is SYGVNS in the germline V gene. CDR3 size: 16 residues. CDR3 residues: CASSDPHRTSGNTIYF. CDR3 DNA: TGTGCCAGCAGTGATCCTCACAGGACCTCTGGAAACACCATATATTTT.

The V gene is TRBV7-2, the J gene TRBJ2-7; a weak D match, TRBD1 (5 bases). CDR3 length: 13 amino acids. The germline CDR1 and CDR2 sequences are SGHTA and FQGNSA. Trimming shortened V by 1 base and J by 9 bases, and 13 bases separated the two germline ends. The CDR3 DNA reads TGTGCCAGCAGCTTAGATTCAGGGAAGGGGCAGTACTTC. This gives the protein CASSLDSGKGQYF.

This clone appeared once. The rearrangement links TRBV18 to TRBJ2-1, with 12 bases matching TRBD1. V gave up 4 bases and J gave up 7 bases; unmatched junction bases: 5. Germline lookup yields CDR1 KGHSH and CDR2 LQKENI. CDR3 length: 15 amino acids. The CDR3 coding sequence is TGTGCCAGCTCACGTGGGACAGGGGGCTCGAATGAGCAGTTCTTC. This sequence encodes CASSRGTGGSNEQFF.

The chain links TRBV9 to TRBJ2-7; D not certain. Germline CDR1 reads SGDLS; CDR2 reads YYNGEE. The CDR3 is made up of 15 amino acids. V was shortened by 0 bases and J by 0 bases, with 10 bases between the two germline ends. The CDR3 protein is CASSVGGQSSYEQYF. The DNA of the CDR3 is TGTGCCAGCAGCGTAGGTGGGCAGAGCTCCTACGAGCAGTACTTC.

The rearrangement links TRBV2 to TRBJ1-6; D is uncertain. CDR1 is SNHLY and CDR2 is FYNNEI in the germline V gene. V lost 7 bases to trimming and J lost 2 bases, with 3 bases between them. This CDR3 has 12 amino acids. The CDR3 region has the DNA TGTGCCAGCAATACCTATAATTCACCCCTCCACTTT. Its protein product is CASNTYNSPLHF.

The rearrangement uses TRBV5-4 and TRBJ1-6, with unresolved D. Trimming cost V 0 bases and J 0 bases, with 13 bases left between them. CDR3 size: 18 residues. The germline V gene encodes CDR1 SGHNT and CDR2 YYREEE (reference sequence). This chain's CDR3 is CASSLDTAASSYNSPLHF. DNA of the CDR3: TGTGCCAGCAGCTTGGATACGGCGGCCAGCTCCTATAATTCACCCCTCCACTTT.

This clone was seen a few times. V gene TRBV9 combines with J gene TRBJ1-5; D unclear. This CDR3 comprises 14 residues. CDR1 is SGDLS and CDR2 is YYNGEE in the germline V gene. Between the trimmed V and J ends, which lost 3 bases and 11 bases, there was a span of 18 bases. CDR3 coding DNA: TGTGCCAGCAGCGGTACATCCGGGGTAGAGGCCCAGCATTTT. Translation gives CASSGTSGVEAQHF.

This chain joins TRBV28 and TRBJ1-1; 11 positions match TRBD1. Germline CDR1 reads MDHEN; CDR2 reads SYDVKM. V trimming: 2 bases; J trimming: 1 base; junction bases outside the gene matches: 6. This CDR3 comprises 17 residues. The CDR3 region has the DNA TGTGCCAGCAGTTTAATCCCCGGGACAGGGGGGAACACTGAAGCTTTCTTT. Its protein product is CASSLIPGTGGNTEAFF.

The chain uses TRBV9 and TRBJ1-2; 8 bases line up with TRBD1. The CDR3 length is 14 residues. Trimming removed 2 bases from V and 4 bases from J; junction bases left unmatched: 4. Looked up from germline, CDR1 is SGDLS and CDR2 is YYNGEE. DNA for the CDR3: TGTGCCAGCAGCGTTCGGACAGGGCCCTATGGCTACACCTTC. Translating gives CASSVRTGPYGYTF.

The chain carries TRBV29-1 and TRBJ2-7; 11 bases line up with TRBD1. The CDR3 contains 14 residues. In germline, CDR1 is SQVTM, CDR2 ANQGSEA. The V segment lost 1 base and the J segment 6 bases; nucleotides outside the gene matches: 5. The CDR3 reads CSVEVGQGAGEQYF. Here the CDR3 DNA reads TGCAGCGTTGAAGTAGGACAGGGGGCTGGCGAGCAGTACTTC.